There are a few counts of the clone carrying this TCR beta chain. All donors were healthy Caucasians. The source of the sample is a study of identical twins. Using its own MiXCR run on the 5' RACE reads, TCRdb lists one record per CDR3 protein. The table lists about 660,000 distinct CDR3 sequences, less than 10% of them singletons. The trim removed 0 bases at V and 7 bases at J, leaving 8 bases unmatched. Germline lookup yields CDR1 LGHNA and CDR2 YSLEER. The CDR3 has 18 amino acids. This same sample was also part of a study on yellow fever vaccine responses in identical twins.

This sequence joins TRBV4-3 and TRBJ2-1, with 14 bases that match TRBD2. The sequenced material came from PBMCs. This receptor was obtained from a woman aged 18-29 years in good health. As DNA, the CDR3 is TGCGCCAGCAGCCAAGAAGGGACTAGCGGGAGTATGTTTAATGAGCAGTTCTTC. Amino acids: CASSQEGTSGSMFNEQFF.